This TCR beta chain was captured by sequencing in a study of blood T cell repertoires in COVID-19. About the research overall: Donors in the United States, Italy and Spain gave samples during acute or convalescent COVID-19. In each case, the material was cDNA or gDNA derived from T cells, B-cell-depleted T cells, or PBMCs.

Original methodology: Reference gene primer amplification gave nucleated cell count estimates. The repertoire was sequenced with immunoSEQ multiplex PCR; TCRdb's copy has only in-frame clones and lacks some. That table gives V, J and clone size, and the DNA gave D and trimming. Of 40,000 to 65,000 clones listed, around four fifths are singletons. CDR3 length: 15 amino acids. Germline values: CDR1 LGHNA, CDR2 YSLEER. V gave up 0 bases and J gave up 1 base, with 9 bases separating them. The receptor was isolated from a human donor in a cohort sampled during active COVID-19. The V gene is TRBV4-3, the J gene TRBJ1-1; D gene ambiguous. Sequenced sample: peripheral blood. CDR3 protein: CASSQDFMRNTEAFF. The CDR3 DNA reads TGCGCCAGCAGCCAAGATTTCATGAGGAACACTGAAGCTTTCTTT.